A selection of T cell receptor beta chains follows, all from one sample in a study of Graves' ophthalmopathy and Graves' hyperthyroidism. TCRdb fed the multiplex PCR reads into MiXCR, producing one record per CDR3 protein. The table includes 200,000 to 250,000 distinct CDR3 sequences, about 47% detected once. The source material was peripheral blood. These receptor sequences come from an adult man with Graves' ophthalmopathy. Each CDR3 is given with its conserved first and last residue. Only part of the rows carry a size: once, few, many, or a class if the clone is expanded.

clone size | J gene | V gene | CDR3 protein
few | TRBJ2-7 | TRBV20-1 | CSARPSGRLYEQYF
- | TRBJ2-7 | TRBV2 | CASREDGSAYEQYF
- | TRBJ1-3 | TRBV20-1 | CSANNRVTGNTIYF
many | TRBJ2-7 | TRBV7-2 | CASSLGMPRDEQYF
- | TRBJ1-1 | TRBV7-8 | CASSLYGGEMNTEAFF
- | TRBJ2-5 | TRBV3-1 | CASSQESRGEQETQYF
- | TRBJ2-7 | TRBV7-9 | CASSLGPQSGDERYF
- | TRBJ2-2 | TRBV10-3 | CASSEWGRNTGELFF
- | TRBJ1-3 | TRBV6-5 | CASSYSNMRGFGNTIYF
- | TRBJ1-2 | TRBV27 | CASSWSGAPYGYTF
- | TRBJ2-3 | TRBV29-1 | CSVESQGKAADTQYF
many | TRBJ1-1 | TRBV7-9 | CASSELGLRGAFF
few | TRBJ2-7 | TRBV9 | CASSPGQVTYEQYF
- | TRBJ2-7 | TRBV7-2 | CASSPPGGLAGGYEQYF
once | TRBJ1-1 | TRBV6-2/TRBV6-3 | CASSYSTSSTEAFF
- | TRBJ2-7 | TRBV2 | CASHDGGGRMGQYF
once | TRBJ1-4 | TRBV20-1 | CSARAGTGNEKLFF
few | TRBJ1-3 | TRBV15 | CATSRDGTGVGNTIYF
few | TRBJ1-1 | TRBV2 | CASQGGSVTEAFF
- | TRBJ2-7 | TRBV5-8 | CASTRSSTVGGEQYF
- | TRBJ1-1 | TRBV7-9 | CASSPFKDREDTEAFF
- | TRBJ2-1 | TRBV29-1 | CSASTGTGTYNEQFF
few | TRBJ1-2 | TRBV29-1 | CSVEDLGGANYGYTF
few | TRBJ2-7 | TRBV10-3 | CASHARGSSYEQYF
- | TRBJ2-5 | TRBV24-1 | CATSDLRAGEGETQYF
- | TRBJ1-1 | TRBV9 | CASSWYRALTEAFF
- | TRBJ1-2 | TRBV28 | CASRSNQGIGYTF
- | TRBJ2-7 | TRBV20-1 | CSARDQSYEQYF